Listed below are T cell receptor beta chains from one sample, sequenced in a study of T cells in Graves' hyperthyroidism and ophthalmopathy. TCRdb ran MiXCR on the multiplex PCR reads and lists one entry per CDR3 protein. The repertoire consists of roughly 560,000 distinct CDR3 sequences, with roughly 14% occurring once and the leading ten covering around 4.5%. Sequences were obtained from blood. These receptors came from a woman between 40 and 50 years old with Graves' ophthalmopathy. The CDR3 runs from the conserved cysteine through the conserved F or W. D genes are given only for firm matches. The size of a clone is reported for some rows only, either as once, few or many, or as a class for expanded clones.

many,.,TRBV20-1,TRBJ2-5,CSARVGSGPQETQYF,TGCAGTGCTAGAGTGGGTAGCGGTCCACAAGAGACCCAGTACTTC
.,TRBD1,TRBV11-2,TRBJ1-2,CASSSEPIGTGGEGYTF,TGTGCCAGCAGCTCAGAACCGATAGGGACAGGGGGCGAAGGCTACACCTTC
many,TRBD1,TRBV20-1,TRBJ1-5,CSARAEVTGNGNQPQHF,TGCAGTGCTAGGGCCGAGGTGACAGGGAACGGCAATCAGCCCCAGCATTTT
.,.,TRBV7-9,TRBJ1-1,CASRSTEAFF,TGTGCCAGCAGATCCACTGAAGCTTTCTTT
many,.,TRBV28,TRBJ1-5,CASSTPTGGVQPQHF,TGTGCCAGCAGCACCCCCACCGGAGGGGTCCAGCCCCAGCATTTT
many,.,TRBV12-3/TRBV12-4,TRBJ1-2,CASSDLEVFYGYTF,TGTGCCAGCAGCGACCTGGAGGTCTTCTATGGCTACACCTTC
.,TRBD2,TRBV5-4,TRBJ2-5,CASSPTSGAERRTQYF,TGTGCCAGCAGCCCTACTAGCGGGGCTGAACGAAGGACCCAGTACTTC
many,.,TRBV5-1,TRBJ2-5,CASSLDSRTQYF,TGCGCCAGCAGCCTCGACAGCCGGACCCAGTACTTC
few,.,TRBV20-1,TRBJ2-7,CSARDRAGRKGRDSYEQYF,TGCAGTGCTAGAGATAGGGCAGGGAGAAAGGGGCGGGACTCCTACGAGCAGTACTTC
.,.,TRBV30,TRBJ1-6,CAWNRQNNSPLHF,TGTGCCTGGAATCGGCAGAATAATTCACCCCTCCACTTT
.,.,TRBV6-1,TRBJ1-1,CASSVSPPTGGRTEAFF,TGTGCCAGCAGTGTTTCACCCCCTACGGGGGGGCGAACTGAAGCTTTCTTT
many,.,TRBV28,TRBJ1-1,CASLEGQDTEAFF,TGTGCCAGCCTCGAGGGTCAAGACACTGAAGCTTTCTTT
many,.,TRBV6-1,TRBJ1-2,CASKSANYGYTF,TGTGCCAGCAAGTCGGCAAACTATGGCTACACCTTC
few,TRBD1,TRBV6-1,TRBJ1-2,CASKDREKNGYTF,TGTGCCAGCAAAGACAGGGAGAAGAATGGCTACACCTTC
few,TRBD2,TRBV9,TRBJ2-2,CASSVASGSVGELFF,TGTGCCAGCAGCGTAGCCAGCGGGAGTGTCGGGGAGCTGTTTTTT
many,.,TRBV10-3,TRBJ2-5,CAISVSGSQETQYF,TGTGCCATCAGCGTTAGCGGTTCCCAAGAGACCCAGTACTTC
many,.,TRBV6-1,TRBJ1-6,CASTFSRDSPNSPLHF,TGTGCCAGCACCTTTTCCCGGGACTCCCCAAATTCACCCCTCCACTTT
.,.,TRBV6-2/TRBV6-3,TRBJ2-6,CASSHRDSSGANVLTF,TGTGCCAGCAGCCATCGGGATAGCTCTGGGGCCAACGTCCTGACTTTC
.,.,TRBV20-1,TRBJ2-7,CSARDRSVLTYEQYF,TGCAGTGCTAGAGATCGTAGCGTTTTAACCTACGAGCAGTACTTC
many,.,TRBV7-8,TRBJ1-1,CASSQQRNTEAFF,TGTGCCAGCAGCCAACAGCGAAACACTGAAGCTTTCTTT
few,.,TRBV20-1,TRBJ1-5,CSAPNRGGPHQPQHF,TGCAGTGCTCCGAATCGGGGCGGGCCCCATCAGCCCCAGCATTTT
many,TRBD2,TRBV20-1,TRBJ2-5,CSANRLAGEETQYF,TGCAGTGCGAACCGACTAGCGGGAGAAGAGACCCAGTACTTC
few,TRBD2,TRBV18,TRBJ2-2,CASSRTSGSNTGELFF,TGTGCCAGCTCTCGGACTAGCGGGTCCAACACCGGGGAGCTGTTTTTT
many,.,TRBV29-1,TRBJ1-1,CGYGESNTEAFF,TGCGGATACGGAGAGTCCAACACTGAAGCTTTCTTT
many,.,TRBV20-1,TRBJ2-7,CSARRPSDASKEQYF,TGCAGTGCTAGAAGACCCTCGGACGCTTCTAAGGAGCAGTACTTC
many,.,TRBV6-2/TRBV6-3,TRBJ2-7,CASSSGAGSDEQYF,TGTGCCAGCAGTTCCGGGGCAGGGTCAGACGAGCAGTACTTC
few,.,TRBV28,TRBJ2-7,CASSPGEASGMYEQYF,TGTGCCAGCAGTCCAGGGGAGGCTAGCGGCATGTACGAGCAGTACTTC
many,.,TRBV11-2,TRBJ2-7,CASSFGTLSYEQYF,TGTGCCAGCAGCTTCGGGACACTCTCCTACGAGCAGTACTTC
.,.,TRBV12-3/TRBV12-4,TRBJ1-1,CASSRGMGAEAFF,TGTGCCAGCAGTCGGGGGATGGGGGCTGAAGCTTTCTTT
few,.,TRBV6-5,TRBJ1-3,CASSYSFRGVGGNTIYF,TGTGCCAGCAGTTACTCGTTTCGGGGGGTTGGAGGAAACACCATATATTTT
few,.,TRBV18,TRBJ2-7,CASSPRAGLTYEQYF,TGTGCCAGCTCACCTCGGGCAGGCCTTACCTACGAGCAGTACTTC
few,.,TRBV25-1,TRBJ2-7,CASTEPLFGEQYF,TGTGCCAGCACCGAACCCCTCTTCGGCGAGCAGTACTTC
many,.,TRBV30,TRBJ1-5,CAWSPQGLQPQHF,TGTGCCTGGAGTCCTCAGGGTTTACAGCCCCAGCATTTT
.,TRBD2,TRBV2,TRBJ2-3,CASKLATTDTQYF,TGTGCCAGCAAACTAGCGACCACAGATACGCAGTATTTT
many,.,TRBV7-8,TRBJ1-1,CASRVLGDMNTEAFF,TGTGCCAGCAGGGTGCTGGGCGACATGAACACTGAAGCTTTCTTT
many,TRBD1,TRBV6-2/TRBV6-3,TRBJ2-7,CASSLNPGQITYEQYF,TGTGCCAGCAGCCTAAATCCGGGACAGATAACTTACGAGCAGTACTTC
many,.,TRBV6-5,TRBJ2-7,CASSYSGAITYEQYF,TGTGCCAGCAGTTACTCAGGGGCGATTACCTACGAGCAGTACTTC
many,TRBD2,TRBV12-3/TRBV12-4,TRBJ2-4,CASTSGRGENIQYF,TGTGCCAGCACCTCCGGGAGGGGGGAAAACATTCAGTACTTC
once,TRBD2,TRBV28,TRBJ2-7,CASSLIGTSGYEQYF,TGTGCCAGCAGTTTAATCGGGACTAGCGGCTACGAGCAGTACTTC
many,.,TRBV7-2,TRBJ2-5,CASSPGPLIQETQYF,TGTGCCAGCAGTCCGGGACCGCTGATCCAAGAGACCCAGTACTTC
many,.,TRBV6-1,TRBJ2-2,CASSEPLRRDRELFF,TGTGCCAGCAGTGAACCCTTACGAAGAGATCGGGAGCTGTTTTTT
many,.,TRBV27,TRBJ1-5,CASSPMGARANQPQHF,TGTGCCAGCAGTCCTATGGGGGCCAGGGCCAATCAGCCCCAGCATTTT
many,.,TRBV2,TRBJ2-7,CASGLLEKQYF,TGTGCCAGCGGGTTACTAGAAAAGCAGTACTTC
.,TRBD2,TRBV6-8,TRBJ2-7,CASSLAGGRISEQYF,TGTGCCAGCAGCTTAGCGGGAGGAAGAATTAGCGAGCAGTACTTC
few,TRBD1,TRBV12-3/TRBV12-4,TRBJ2-6,CASRRTGDLSGANVLTF,TGTGCCAGCAGGAGGACAGGCGACCTTTCTGGGGCCAACGTCCTGACTTTC
many,.,TRBV11-2,TRBJ1-2,CASSLVQNPNRGYTF,TGTGCCAGCAGCTTAGTACAGAACCCCAATCGTGGCTACACCTTC
medium-sized,TRBD1,TRBV12-3/TRBV12-4,TRBJ1-1,CASSLGQGGEAFF,TGTGCCAGCAGTTTAGGACAGGGGGGTGAAGCTTTCTTT
.,.,TRBV7-3,TRBJ1-1,CASSLIGGTQAFF,TGTGCCAGCAGCCTCATAGGGGGGACCCAAGCTTTCTTT
many,TRBD1,TRBV6-5,TRBJ2-7,CASSYSGQGAPYEQYF,TGTGCCAGCAGTTACTCGGGACAGGGGGCCCCCTACGAGCAGTACTTC
many,.,TRBV9,TRBJ2-7,CASSMGTHYEQYF,TGTGCCAGCAGCATGGGGACTCATTACGAGCAGTACTTC
many,TRBD1,TRBV6-2/TRBV6-3,TRBJ2-7,CASSKGTDAKYEQYF,TGTGCCAGCAGTAAAGGGACAGATGCTAAATACGAGCAGTACTTC
many,TRBD1,TRBV19,TRBJ2-7,CASRVGTASYEQYF,TGTGCCAGTAGGGTGGGGACAGCGTCCTACGAGCAGTACTTC
few,.,TRBV5-1,TRBJ2-6,CASTDVGAGANVLTF,TGCGCCAGTACCGACGTGGGGGCTGGGGCCAACGTCCTGACTTTC